Here is one T cell receptor beta chain with its context. The source of the sample is a study of blood T cell repertoires in COVID-19. Overall study context: The United States, Italy and Spain provided the acute and convalescent COVID-19 samples. Sample material is recorded as cDNA or gDNA derived from T cells, B-cell-depleted T cells, or PBMCs.

Authors' methods: Nucleated cell counts were estimated from reference gene primer amplification. Sequenced by immunoSEQ multiplex PCR; TCRdb stores in-frame clones only, minus some. V and J calls and clone size come straight from that table; D and trimming were deduced from the DNA. The data show around 190,000 clones, more than 80% seen once. This CDR3 spans 15 amino acids. CDR1 is SGHRS and CDR2 is YFSETQ in the germline V gene. J was trimmed by 7 bases and V by 0 bases; bases with no gene match: 8. The sequencing sample was made of peripheral blood. This sequence was found in a woman aged 55-69 years with acute or convalescent COVID-19. The chain has TRBV5-1 and TRBJ1-2, with 8 bases lining up with TRBD1. CDR3 sequence (DNA): TGCGCCAGCAGCTTGGCTGGACAGGGCCCGTCTGGCTACACCTTC. Its protein is CASSLAGQGPSGYTF.